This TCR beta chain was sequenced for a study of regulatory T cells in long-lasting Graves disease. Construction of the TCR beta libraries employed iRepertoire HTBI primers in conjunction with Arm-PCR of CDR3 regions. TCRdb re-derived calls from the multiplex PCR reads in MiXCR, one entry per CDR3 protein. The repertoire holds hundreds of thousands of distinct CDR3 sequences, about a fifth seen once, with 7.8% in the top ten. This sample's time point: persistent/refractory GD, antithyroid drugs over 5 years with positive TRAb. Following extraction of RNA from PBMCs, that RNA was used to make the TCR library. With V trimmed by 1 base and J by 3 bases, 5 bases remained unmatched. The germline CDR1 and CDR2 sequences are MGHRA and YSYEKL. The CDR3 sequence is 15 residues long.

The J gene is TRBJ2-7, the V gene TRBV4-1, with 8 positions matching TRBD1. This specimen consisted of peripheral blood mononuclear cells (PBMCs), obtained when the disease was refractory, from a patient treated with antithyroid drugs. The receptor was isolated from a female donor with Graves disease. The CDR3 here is CASSQAGTGFYEQYF. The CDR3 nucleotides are TGCGCCAGCAGCCAAGCCGGGACAGGATTCTACGAGCAGTACTTC.